This section outlines one T cell receptor (beta chain) sequence together with its context. Its antigen is unknown. It has no much larger one-base neighbor in the sample; base qualities were not kept. This record belongs to a study of PD-1 blockade in classical Hodgkin lymphoma (dated by TCRdb to 2019 to 2021). Some background on the complete study: Nivolumab dosing was 3 mg/kg intravenously every 2 weeks, continuing until either disease progression or unacceptable toxicity. To define a peripheral blood immune signature of response to PD-1 blockade in classical Hodgkin lymphoma, the study combined TCR beta sequencing with CyTOF. Study-wide conclusions, independent of this receptor: Among trial patients, those achieving complete response had baseline diversity similar to that of newly diagnosed patients, while diversity was significantly lower in partial responders and progressors. Only a single clinical trial cohort was studied, and what caused the repertoire differences, possibly disease activity or prior therapy, remained undefined. Baseline TCR diversity was reported to be lower in newly diagnosed patients than in healthy donors and to be lower still in relapsed/refractory patients. CD4+ but not CD8+ TCR diversity rose significantly by C4D1 (p=0.0027 vs p=0.16), most apparent in complete responders (p=0.02). Patients starting nivolumab less than 1 year after ASCT had lower diversity and were excluded from later analyses to avoid confounding by immune reconstitution.

Genomic DNA was isolated using the Qiagen DNeasy kit from unsorted PBMCs as well as from negatively selected CD4+ and CD8+ fractions. TCR beta CDR3 regions were amplified by immunoSEQ multiplex PCR using primers annealing to V and J segments. Amplification bias was minimized using a synthetic immune receptor repertoire, and residual bias was removed computationally after sequencing. In the source study's methods: Repertoire diversity was quantified as the Shannon entropy index using custom Python scripts. Unsorted, CD4+ and CD8+ repertoires were examined separately, except in combined analyses, for which CD4+ and CD8+ sequences were merged in silico. Clonal expansion was defined as at least a 2-fold frequency increase after treatment relative to C1D1, with a pseudocount of 0.5 for undetected baseline clones. Singleton clones were defined as clones with 0 or 1 copy at C1D1, and non-singleton clones were defined as clones with 2 or more copies. Clones expanded in unsorted samples were labelled as CD4+, CD8+ or unknown by matching protein sequences in sorted samples from the same patient. Wilcoxon tests on paired samples were used to test diversity changes from C1D1 to C4D1. TCRdb obtained this table from immuneACCESS and retained in-frame rearrangements with V and J assigned. These tables miss some clones; where compared with another copy, unresolved V genes account for less than half of the shortfall, and the remainder is unexplained. V and J calls and clone size are given by that table; D and trimming were obtained from the DNA. The sample table shows about 50,000 clones, and about 76% are seen once. The ten most abundant clones make up approximately 12% of the sample.

Germline trimming: 5 bases from V, 5 bases from J; junction bases outside gene matches: 14. The CDR3 has 16 amino acids, counting the end cysteine and phenylalanine. The CDR3 DNA has 48 bases and is translated from base 1. The CDR1 and CDR2 encoded by the germline V gene are SGHTA and FQGTGA. The sample's time point, from its label and the paper: cycle 4 day 1 (C4D1), after 6 weeks of nivolumab. Every trial patient had relapsed after autologous stem cell transplantation, and cohorts A, B and C differed in prior brentuximab vedotin exposure. The trial cohort included 55 to 65 patients with relapsed/refractory classical Hodgkin lymphoma, and each patient had a best overall response of complete response, partial response or progressive disease. Single-agent nivolumab was administered to trial patients in the multi-cohort phase II CheckMate 205 trial. An independent review committee assessed best overall response by applying the 2007 International Working Group response criteria. Trial PBMCs were obtained immediately prior to nivolumab initiation (C1D1) and on therapy at cycle 2 day 1 and cycle 4 day 1. Peripheral blood was collected in 8 mL Vacutainer Cell Preparation Tubes, from which PBMCs were isolated by centrifugation and then cryopreserved.

The starting material was peripheral blood mononuclear cells (PBMCs), obtained before the fourth cycle of nivolumab. This TCR derives from a human donor with classical Hodgkin lymphoma. The chain is encoded by TRBV7-3 joined to TRBJ1-1; TRBD1 fits 7 bases in the junction. The sequence in DNA is TGTGCCAGCAGCATAGACGCAGGAGGGGGCCTGACTGAAGCTTTCTTT. This yields the protein CASSIDAGGGLTEAFF.